This entry features one T cell receptor beta chain sequence. Its antigen is unknown. This sample was included in a study of graft-versus-host responses after intestinal transplantation. Overall study context: Recipients underwent multivisceral, liver-intestinal, or isolated intestinal transplants.

Germline CDR1 is KGHSH and CDR2 is LQKENI. Trimming took 3 bases from V and 2 from J; bases not matched to a gene: 4. This CDR3 is 15 amino acids long. General study points: Early post-transplant falls in HvG clones accompanied the peak levels of circulating GvH clones.

The data were produced by immunoSEQ multiplex PCR, yet TCRdb's version contains in-frame clones alone and is incomplete. The data contain about 90,000 clones, roughly 92% of them singletons. This rearrangement joins TRBV18 to TRBJ2-1; 7 nucleotides agree with TRBD1. This TCR was sampled from a human donor who received an intestinal transplant. The sample in question was unstimulated CD4+ T cells sorted from spleen or lymph node cells, obtained before intestinal transplant. The CDR3 here is CASSPQQGAYNEQFF. CDR3 bases: TGTGCCAGCTCACCTCAGCAGGGGGCCTACAATGAGCAGTTCTTC.